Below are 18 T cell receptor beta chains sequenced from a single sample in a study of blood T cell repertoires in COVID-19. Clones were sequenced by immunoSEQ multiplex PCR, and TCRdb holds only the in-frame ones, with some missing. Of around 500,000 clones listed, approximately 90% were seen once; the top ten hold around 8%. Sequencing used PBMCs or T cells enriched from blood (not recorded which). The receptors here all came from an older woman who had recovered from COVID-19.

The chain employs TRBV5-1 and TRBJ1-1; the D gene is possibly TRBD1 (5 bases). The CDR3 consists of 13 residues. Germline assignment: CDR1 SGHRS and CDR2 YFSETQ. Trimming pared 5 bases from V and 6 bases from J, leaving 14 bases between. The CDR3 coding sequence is TGCGCCAGCAGTATTGGAGGGGAGGCTGAAGCTTTCTTT. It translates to CASSIGGEAEAFF. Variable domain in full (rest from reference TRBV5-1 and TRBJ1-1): KAGVTQTPRYLIKTRGQQVTLSCSPISGHRSVSWYQQTPGQGLQFLFEYFSETQRNKGNFPGRFSGRQFSNSRSEMNVSTLELGDSALYLCASSIGGEAEAFFGQGTRLTVV.

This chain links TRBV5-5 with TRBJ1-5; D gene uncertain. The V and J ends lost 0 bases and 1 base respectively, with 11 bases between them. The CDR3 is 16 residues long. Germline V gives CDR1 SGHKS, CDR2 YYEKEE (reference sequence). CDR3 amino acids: CASSLDMVGSNQPQHF. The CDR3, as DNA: TGTGCCAGCAGCTTGGATATGGTCGGGAGCAATCAGCCCCAGCATTTT.

The CDR3 here is CASSLLSGGPTNTGELFF. The CDR3 DNA reads as TGCGCCAGCAGCTTACTCTCGGGGGGTCCAACGAACACCGGGGAGCTGTTTTTT. This chain links TRBV5-1 with TRBJ2-2; 7 bases align to TRBD2. The V gene's germline CDR1 is SGHRS and CDR2 YFSETQ. Trimming at V came to 2 bases and at J to 0 bases, leaving 10 bases not matched to a gene. CDR3 size: 18 residues.

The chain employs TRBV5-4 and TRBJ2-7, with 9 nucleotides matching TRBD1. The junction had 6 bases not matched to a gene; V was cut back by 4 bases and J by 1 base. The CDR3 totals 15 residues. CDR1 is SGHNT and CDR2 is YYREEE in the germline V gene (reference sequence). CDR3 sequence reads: CASSTPGQGSYEQYV. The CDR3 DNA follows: TGTGCCAGCAGCACACCGGGACAGGGTTCCTACGAGCAGTACGTC.

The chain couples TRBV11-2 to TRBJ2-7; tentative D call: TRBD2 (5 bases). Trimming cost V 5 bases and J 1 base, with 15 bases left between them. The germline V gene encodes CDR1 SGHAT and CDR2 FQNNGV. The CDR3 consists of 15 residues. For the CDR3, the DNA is TGTGCCAGCAGCCCCTGGGGAGCGGCTTCCTACGAGCAGTACTTC. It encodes CASSPWGAASYEQYF.

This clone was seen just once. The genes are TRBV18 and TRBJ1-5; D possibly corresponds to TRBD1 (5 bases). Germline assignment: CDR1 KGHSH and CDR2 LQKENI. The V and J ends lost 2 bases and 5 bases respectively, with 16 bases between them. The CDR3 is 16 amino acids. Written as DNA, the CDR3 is TGTGCCAGCTCACCATTCGGGGGGGGGACCGATCAGCCCCAGCATTTT. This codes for CASSPFGGGTDQPQHF.

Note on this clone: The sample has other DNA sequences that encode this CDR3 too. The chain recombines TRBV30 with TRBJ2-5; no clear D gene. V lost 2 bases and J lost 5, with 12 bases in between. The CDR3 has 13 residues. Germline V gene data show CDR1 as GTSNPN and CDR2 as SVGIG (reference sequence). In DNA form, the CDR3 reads TGTGCCTGGAGTCGAGGTTTGCAGGAGACCCAGTACTTC. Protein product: CAWSRGLQETQYF.

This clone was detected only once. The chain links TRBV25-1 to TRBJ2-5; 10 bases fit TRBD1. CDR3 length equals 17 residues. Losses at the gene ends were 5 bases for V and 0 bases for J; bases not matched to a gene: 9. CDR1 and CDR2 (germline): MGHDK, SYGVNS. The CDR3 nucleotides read TGTGCCAGCAGTCCGGGACAGGGGTCCCTCCACCAAGAGACCCAGTACTTC. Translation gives CASSPGQGSLHQETQYF.

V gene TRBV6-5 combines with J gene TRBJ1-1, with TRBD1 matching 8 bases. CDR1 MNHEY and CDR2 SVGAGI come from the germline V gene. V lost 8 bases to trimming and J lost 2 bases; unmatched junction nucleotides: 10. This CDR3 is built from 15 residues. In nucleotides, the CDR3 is TGTGCCAGCTTTACCGGACAGGGCCCAAACACTGAAGCTTTCTTT. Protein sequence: CASFTGQGPNTEAFF.

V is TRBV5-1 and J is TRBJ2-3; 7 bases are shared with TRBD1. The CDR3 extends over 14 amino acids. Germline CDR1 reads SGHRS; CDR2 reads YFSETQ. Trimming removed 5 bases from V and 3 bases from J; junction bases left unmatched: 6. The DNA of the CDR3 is TGCGCCAGCAGACTCCAGGGGGAAACAGATACGCAGTATTTT. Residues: CASRLQGETDTQYF.

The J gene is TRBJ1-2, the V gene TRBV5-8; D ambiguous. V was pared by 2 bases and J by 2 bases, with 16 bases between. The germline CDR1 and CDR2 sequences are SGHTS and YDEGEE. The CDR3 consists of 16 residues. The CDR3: CASSLPPAAANYGYTF. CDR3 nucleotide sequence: TGTGCCAGCAGCTTACCTCCTGCGGCAGCCAACTATGGCTACACCTTC.

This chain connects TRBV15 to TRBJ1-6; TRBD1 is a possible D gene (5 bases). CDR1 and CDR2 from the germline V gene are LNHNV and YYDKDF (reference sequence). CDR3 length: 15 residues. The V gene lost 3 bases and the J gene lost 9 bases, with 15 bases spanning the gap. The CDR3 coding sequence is TGTGCCACCAGCAGGGCCTTCGGTCAGGGTTCACCCCTCCACTTT. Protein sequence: CATSRAFGQGSPLHF.

In DNA, the CDR3 is TGTGCCAGCAGCATAATGGGCCAGCCACTTACTGGTTCACCCCTCCACTTT. Translating it yields CASSIMGQPLTGSPLHF. V is TRBV3-1 (or the pseudogene TRBV3-2) and J is TRBJ1-6; D unclear. Trimming removed 5 bases at V and 9 bases at J, with 23 bases between. From germline, CDR1 is LGHDT and CDR2 YNNKEL (reference sequence). The CDR3 consists of 17 residues.

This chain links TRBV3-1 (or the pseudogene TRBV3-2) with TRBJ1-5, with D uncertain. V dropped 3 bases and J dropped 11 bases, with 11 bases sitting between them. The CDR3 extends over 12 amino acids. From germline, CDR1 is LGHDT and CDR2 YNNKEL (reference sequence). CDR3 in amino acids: CASSQAHGSQHF. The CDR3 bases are TGTGCCAGCAGCCAGGCCCACGGGTCCCAGCATTTT.

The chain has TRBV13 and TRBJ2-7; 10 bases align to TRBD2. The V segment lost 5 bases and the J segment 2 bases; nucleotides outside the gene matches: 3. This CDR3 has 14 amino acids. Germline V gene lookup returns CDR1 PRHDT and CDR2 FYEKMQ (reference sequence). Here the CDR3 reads CASSLLAGTYEQYF. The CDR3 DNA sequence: TGTGCCAGCAGCCTACTAGCGGGGACCTACGAGCAGTACTTC.

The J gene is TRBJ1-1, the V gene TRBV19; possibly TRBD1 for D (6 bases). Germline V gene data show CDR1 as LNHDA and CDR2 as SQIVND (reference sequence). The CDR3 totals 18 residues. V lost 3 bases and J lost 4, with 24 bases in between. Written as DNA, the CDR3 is TGTGCCAGTAGTATCCAAAAAGGACAGTCGTTAAGGGGCACTGAAGCTTTCTTT. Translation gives CASSIQKGQSLRGTEAFF.

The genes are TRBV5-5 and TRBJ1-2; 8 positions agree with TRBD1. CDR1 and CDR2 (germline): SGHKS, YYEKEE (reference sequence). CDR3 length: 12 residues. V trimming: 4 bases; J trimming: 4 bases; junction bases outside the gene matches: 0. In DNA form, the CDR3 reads TGTGCCAGCAGCGGACAGGGCTATGGCTACACCTTC. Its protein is CASSGQGYGYTF.

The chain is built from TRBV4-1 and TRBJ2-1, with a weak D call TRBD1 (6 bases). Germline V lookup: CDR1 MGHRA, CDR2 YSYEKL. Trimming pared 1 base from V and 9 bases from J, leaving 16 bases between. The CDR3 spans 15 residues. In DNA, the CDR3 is TGCGCCAGCAGCCAAGCTGGGGACACCACCAGTGAGCAGTTCTTC. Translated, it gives CASSQAGDTTSEQFF.